This T cell receptor beta chain appears in the sequencing data of a study of tumor-infiltrating lymphocytes in primary liver carcinoma. This clonotype was counted ten times or more. Its antigen is unidentified. From roughly 20-30 mg of unsorted bulk tissue, DNA and RNA were co-extracted together. Points from the study as a whole: Tumors had a significantly higher top-250-clone fraction than blood (p = 0.039).

The input was about 500 ng total RNA; TCR beta cDNA was made from it with a constant-region primer. Researchers made the TCR beta libraries by running three nested multiplex PCR rounds with slightly modified ARM-PCR. The first two PCR rounds used TRBV1-TRBV30 forward primers with a C-beta reverse primer, roughly 10 cycles each. In TCRdb, the multiplex PCR reads were re-called with MiXCR into one record per CDR3 protein. The sample has roughly 120,000 distinct CDR3 sequences, 60% to 75% seen once; the top ten hold 8% to 9%. The CDR3 is made up of 15 amino acids. Germline V CDR1 and CDR2: SGHDT, YYEEEE. Trimming left V 1 base short and J 0 bases short, with 11 bases between.

The sequenced material came from liver tumor tissue from sampling region 3. Indicated subset: tumor region T3, left-lateral pole. The clonotype comes from a woman aged 55-69 years with primary liver carcinoma and hepatitis B virus infection. V and J are TRBV5-6 and TRBJ2-7; a possible D gene is TRBD2 (6 bases). CDR3 sequence: CASSLKGSGSYEQYF. Written as DNA, the CDR3 is TGTGCCAGCAGCTTGAAGGGTAGCGGCTCCTACGAGCAGTACTTC.